What follows describes a single T cell receptor beta chain. Per the original methods: How many nucleated cells were present was estimated from reference gene primer amplification. Generated by immunoSEQ multiplex PCR, the TCRdb table keeps only in-frame clones and is missing some. Clone size and the V and J calls come from that table; the DNA yielded D and trimming. The table lists roughly 460,000 clones, around 90% of them singletons. This entry belongs to a study of blood T cell repertoires in COVID-19. In the study overall: From the United States, Italy and Spain came samples of acute and convalescent COVID-19. T cells, B-cell-depleted T cells, or PBMCs provided the cDNA or gDNA that served as material.

The CDR3 extends over 15 amino acids. CDR1 and CDR2 from the germline V gene are MNHEY and SVGAGI. With 7 bases clipped from V and 5 bases from J, the junction kept 7 bases outside the gene matches. Recruited during active infection, patients (from Seattle) were subsequently followed longitudinally. The sequencing sample was made of peripheral blood. The receptor's source is a man between 18 and 35 years old with COVID-19, enrolled during active disease. V is TRBV6-5 and J is TRBJ2-1, with 11 bases aligning to TRBD2. CDR3 coding DNA: TGTGCCAGCATTCGCGGGACTAGCGGAGACAATGAGCAGTTCTTC. As protein: CASIRGTSGDNEQFF.